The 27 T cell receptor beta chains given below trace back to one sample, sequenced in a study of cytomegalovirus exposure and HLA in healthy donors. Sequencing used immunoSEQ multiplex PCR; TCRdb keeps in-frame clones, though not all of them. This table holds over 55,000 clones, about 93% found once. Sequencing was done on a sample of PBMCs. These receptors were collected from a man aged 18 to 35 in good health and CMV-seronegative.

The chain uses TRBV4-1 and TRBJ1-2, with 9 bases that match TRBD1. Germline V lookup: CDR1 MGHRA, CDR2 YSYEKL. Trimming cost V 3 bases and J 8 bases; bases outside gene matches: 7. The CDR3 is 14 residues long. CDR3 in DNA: TGCGCCAGCAGCCAGGACAGGGGTGCGGGAGGCTACACCTTC. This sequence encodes CASSQDRGAGGYTF.

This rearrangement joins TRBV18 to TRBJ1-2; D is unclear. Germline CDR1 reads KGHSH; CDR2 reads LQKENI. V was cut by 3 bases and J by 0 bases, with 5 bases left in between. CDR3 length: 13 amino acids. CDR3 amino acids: CASSPGANYGYTF. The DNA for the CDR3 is TGTGCCAGCTCACCCGGAGCTAACTATGGCTACACCTTC.

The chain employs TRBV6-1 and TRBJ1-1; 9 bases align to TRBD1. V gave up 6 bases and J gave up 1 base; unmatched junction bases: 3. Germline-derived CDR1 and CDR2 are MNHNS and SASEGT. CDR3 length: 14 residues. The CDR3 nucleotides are TGTGCCAGCAGGGGACAGGGAAGGAACACTGAAGCTTTCTTT. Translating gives CASRGQGRNTEAFF.

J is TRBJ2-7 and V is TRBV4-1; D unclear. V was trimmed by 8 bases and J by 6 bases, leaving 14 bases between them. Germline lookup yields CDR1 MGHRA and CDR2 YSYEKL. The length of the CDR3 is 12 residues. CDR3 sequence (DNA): TGCGCCAGCTCCCCCGCGGCTGCCGAGCAGTACTTC. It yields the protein CASSPAAAEQYF.

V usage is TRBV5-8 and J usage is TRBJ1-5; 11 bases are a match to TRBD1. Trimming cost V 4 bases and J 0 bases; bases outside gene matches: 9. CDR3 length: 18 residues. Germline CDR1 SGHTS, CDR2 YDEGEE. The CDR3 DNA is TGTGCCAGCAGCCGGGACAGGGGGTTCGTAAGTAGCAATCAGCCCCAGCATTTT. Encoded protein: CASSRDRGFVSSNQPQHF.

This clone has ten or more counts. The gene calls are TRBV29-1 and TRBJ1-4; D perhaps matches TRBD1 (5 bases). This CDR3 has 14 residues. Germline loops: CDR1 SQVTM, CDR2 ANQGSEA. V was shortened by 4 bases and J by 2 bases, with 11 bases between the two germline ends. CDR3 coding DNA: TGCAGCGTTGGGTCAGGGCCCACTAATGAAAAACTGTTTTTT. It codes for CSVGSGPTNEKLFF.

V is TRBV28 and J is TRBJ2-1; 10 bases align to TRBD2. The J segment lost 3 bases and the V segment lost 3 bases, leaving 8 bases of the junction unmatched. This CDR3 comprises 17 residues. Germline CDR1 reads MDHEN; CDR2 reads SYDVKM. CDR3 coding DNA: TGTGCCAGCAGTTTTCCCCGAGGACTAGCGGACTACAATGAGCAGTTCTTC. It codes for CASSFPRGLADYNEQFF.

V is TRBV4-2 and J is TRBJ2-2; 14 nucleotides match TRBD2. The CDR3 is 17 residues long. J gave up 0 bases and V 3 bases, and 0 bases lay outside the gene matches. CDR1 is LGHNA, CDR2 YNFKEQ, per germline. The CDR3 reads CASSQGLAGANTGELFF. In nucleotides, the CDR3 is TGTGCCAGCAGCCAGGGACTAGCGGGGGCGAACACCGGGGAGCTGTTTTTT.

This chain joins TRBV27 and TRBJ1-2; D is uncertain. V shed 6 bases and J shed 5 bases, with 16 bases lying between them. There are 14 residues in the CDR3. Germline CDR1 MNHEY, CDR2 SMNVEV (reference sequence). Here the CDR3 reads CASRKSESFYGYTF. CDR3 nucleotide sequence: TGTGCCAGCAGGAAAAGTGAGTCCTTTTATGGCTACACCTTC.

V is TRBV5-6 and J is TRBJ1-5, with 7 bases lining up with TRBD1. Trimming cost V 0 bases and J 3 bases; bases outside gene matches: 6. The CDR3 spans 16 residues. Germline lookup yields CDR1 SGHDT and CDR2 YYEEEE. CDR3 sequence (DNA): TGTGCCAGCAGCTTGGGGACCGGGACAGCCAATCAGCCCCAGCATTTT. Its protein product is CASSLGTGTANQPQHF.

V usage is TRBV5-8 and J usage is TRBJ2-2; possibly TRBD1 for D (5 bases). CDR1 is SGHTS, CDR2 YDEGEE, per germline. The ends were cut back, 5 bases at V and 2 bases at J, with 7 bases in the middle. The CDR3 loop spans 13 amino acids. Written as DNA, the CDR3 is TGTGCCAGCAGGACAGTTAACACCGGGGAGCTGTTTTTT. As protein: CASRTVNTGELFF.

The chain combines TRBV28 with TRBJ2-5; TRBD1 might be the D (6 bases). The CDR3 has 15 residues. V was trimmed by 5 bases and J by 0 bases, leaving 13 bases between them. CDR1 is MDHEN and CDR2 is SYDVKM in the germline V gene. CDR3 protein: CASSPERTDQETQYF. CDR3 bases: TGTGCCAGCAGTCCAGAAAGGACAGACCAAGAGACCCAGTACTTC.

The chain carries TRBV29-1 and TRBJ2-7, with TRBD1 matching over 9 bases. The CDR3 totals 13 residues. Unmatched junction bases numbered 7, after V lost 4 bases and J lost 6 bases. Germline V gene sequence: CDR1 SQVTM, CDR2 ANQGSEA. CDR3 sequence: CSVAPGTGIEQYF. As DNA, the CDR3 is TGCAGCGTTGCCCCCGGGACAGGGATCGAGCAGTACTTC.

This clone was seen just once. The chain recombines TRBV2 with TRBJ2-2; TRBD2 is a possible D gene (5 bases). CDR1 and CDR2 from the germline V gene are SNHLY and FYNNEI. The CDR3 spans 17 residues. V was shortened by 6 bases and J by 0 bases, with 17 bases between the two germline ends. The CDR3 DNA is TGTGCCAGCAGCGAGTCGGGGTTGTTCGCGAACACCGGGGAGCTGTTTTTT. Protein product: CASSESGLFANTGELFF.

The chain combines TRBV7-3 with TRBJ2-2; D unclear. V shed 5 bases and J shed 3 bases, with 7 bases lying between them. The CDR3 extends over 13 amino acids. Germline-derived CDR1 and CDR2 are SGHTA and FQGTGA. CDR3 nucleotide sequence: TGTGCCAGCAGCCCATCGGACACCGGGGAGCTGTTTTTT. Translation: CASSPSDTGELFF.

CDR3 sequence: CASKGVDNQPQHF. Written as DNA, the CDR3 is TGTGCCAGCAAAGGGGTGGACAATCAGCCCCAGCATTTT. J is TRBJ1-5 and V is TRBV2, with D maybe TRBD1 (5 bases). The CDR3 is 13 amino acids. The V end lost 7 bases, the J end lost 3 bases, and 10 bases lay between the germline ends. From germline, CDR1 is SNHLY and CDR2 FYNNEI.

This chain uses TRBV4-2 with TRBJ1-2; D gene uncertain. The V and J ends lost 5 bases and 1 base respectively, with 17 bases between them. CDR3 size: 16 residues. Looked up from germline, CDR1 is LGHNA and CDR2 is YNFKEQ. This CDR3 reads CASSFEAGDLNYGYTF. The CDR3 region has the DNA TGTGCCAGCAGCTTCGAGGCCGGAGACCTTAACTATGGCTACACCTTC.

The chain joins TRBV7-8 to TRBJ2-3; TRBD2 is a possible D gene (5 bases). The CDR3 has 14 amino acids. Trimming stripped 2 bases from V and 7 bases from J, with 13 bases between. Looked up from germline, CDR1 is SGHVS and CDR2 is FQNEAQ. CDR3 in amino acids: CASSLRVGGHTQYF. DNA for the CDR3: TGTGCCAGCAGCTTAAGAGTAGGAGGACATACGCAGTATTTT.

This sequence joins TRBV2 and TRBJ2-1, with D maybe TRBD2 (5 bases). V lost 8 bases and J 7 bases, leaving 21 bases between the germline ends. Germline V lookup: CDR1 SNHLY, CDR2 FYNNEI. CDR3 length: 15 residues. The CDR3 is CASGTLPRGGNEQFF. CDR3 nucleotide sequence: TGTGCCAGCGGTACCCTCCCCCGGGGTGGTAATGAGCAGTTCTTC.

The CDR3 DNA reads TGTGCCAGCAGCTTAAGCGCCTTCAATCAGCCCCAGCATTTT. This translates into CASSLSAFNQPQHF. The chain uses TRBV11-2 and TRBJ1-5; the D is unclear. CDR1 SGHAT and CDR2 FQNNGV come from the germline V gene. Trimming left V 2 bases short and J 3 bases short, with 8 bases between. This CDR3 comprises 14 residues.

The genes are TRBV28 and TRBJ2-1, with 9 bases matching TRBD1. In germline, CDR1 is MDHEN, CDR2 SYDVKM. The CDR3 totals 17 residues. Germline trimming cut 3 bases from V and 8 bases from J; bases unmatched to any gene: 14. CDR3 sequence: CASSFTLPGQGVDEQFF. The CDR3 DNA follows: TGTGCCAGCAGTTTCACCCTCCCGGGACAGGGAGTCGATGAGCAGTTCTTC.

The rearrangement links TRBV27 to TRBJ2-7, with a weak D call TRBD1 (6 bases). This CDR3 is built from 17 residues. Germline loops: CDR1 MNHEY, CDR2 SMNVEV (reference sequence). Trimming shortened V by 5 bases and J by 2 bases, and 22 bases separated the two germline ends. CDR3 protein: CASSRLMAGTLPYEQYF. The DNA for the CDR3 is TGTGCCAGCAGTCGTTTGATGGCCGGGACACTGCCCTACGAGCAGTACTTC.

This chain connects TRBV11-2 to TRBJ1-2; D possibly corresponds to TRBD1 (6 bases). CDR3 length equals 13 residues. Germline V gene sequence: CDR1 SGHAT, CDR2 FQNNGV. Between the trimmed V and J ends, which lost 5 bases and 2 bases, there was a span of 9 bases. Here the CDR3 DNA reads TGTGCCAGCAGCGACACAGGGAACTATGGCTACACCTTC. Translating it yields CASSDTGNYGYTF.

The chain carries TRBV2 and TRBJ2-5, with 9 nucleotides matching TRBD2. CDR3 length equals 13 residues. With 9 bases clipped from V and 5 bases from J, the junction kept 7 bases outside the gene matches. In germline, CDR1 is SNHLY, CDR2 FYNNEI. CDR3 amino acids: CARTRGREETQYF. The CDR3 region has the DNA TGTGCCAGAACCCGCGGGAGGGAGGAGACCCAGTACTTC.

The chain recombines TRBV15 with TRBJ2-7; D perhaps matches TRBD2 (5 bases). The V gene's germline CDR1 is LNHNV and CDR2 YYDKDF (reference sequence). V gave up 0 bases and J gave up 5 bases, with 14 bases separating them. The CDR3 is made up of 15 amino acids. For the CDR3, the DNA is TGTGCCACCAGCAGAGATTACGGGGTTTTGCACGAGCAGTACTTC. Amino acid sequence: CATSRDYGVLHEQYF.

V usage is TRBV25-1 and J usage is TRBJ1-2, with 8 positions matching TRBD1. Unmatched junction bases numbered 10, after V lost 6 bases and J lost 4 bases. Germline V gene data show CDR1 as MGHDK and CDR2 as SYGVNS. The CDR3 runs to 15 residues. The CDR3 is CASSHLGTGGYGYTF. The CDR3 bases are TGTGCCAGCAGCCATCTCGGAACAGGGGGCTATGGCTACACCTTC.

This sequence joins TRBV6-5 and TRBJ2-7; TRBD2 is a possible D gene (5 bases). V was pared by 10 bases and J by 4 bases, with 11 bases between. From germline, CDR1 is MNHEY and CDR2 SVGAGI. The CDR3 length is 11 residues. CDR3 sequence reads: CATGVRYEQYF. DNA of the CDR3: TGTGCCACCGGGGTTAGGTACGAGCAGTACTTC.